Listed below are T cell receptor beta chains from one sample, sequenced in a study of blood T cell repertoires in COVID-19. Profiling relied on immunoSEQ multiplex PCR, and the TCRdb table lists in-frame clones only, not all of them. The sample has approximately 89,000 clones, about 80% seen once; the top ten hold over 15%. Specimen: peripheral blood. These receptor sequences come from an elderly woman with acute or convalescent COVID-19. Both conserved end residues are part of each CDR3. The order of the fields is D gene, J gene, clone size, V gene, CDR3 DNA, CDR3 protein. The D gene is left open where the match is weak. Where a row states a size, it is once, few, many or the class of an expanded clone; other rows omit it.

TRBD2	TRBJ2-7	-	TRBV5-1	TGCGCCAGCAGCTTGGCCGCAGTTGGGACTAGCGGAAGTTCCTACGAGCAGTACTTC	CASSLAAVGTSGSSYEQYF
-	TRBJ2-7	-	TRBV10-2	TGCGCCAGCAGGAGGACAAAGACAGCCTACGAGCAGTACTTC	CASRRTKTAYEQYF
-	TRBJ2-1	-	TRBV5-4	TGTGCCAGCAGCTTGGCGACAGGGGAGGGCAATGAGCAGTTCTTC	CASSLATGEGNEQFF
TRBD2	TRBJ2-3	-	TRBV19	TGTGCCAGTAGCTTACTAGCGGGGGGAACAGATACGCAGTATTTT	CASSLLAGGTDTQYF
TRBD2	TRBJ2-1	-	TRBV7-9	TGTGCCAGCAGCCGGACTAGGGGCTCCTACAATGAGCAGTTCTTC	CASSRTRGSYNEQFF
TRBD2	TRBJ2-7	few	TRBV6-4	TGTGCCAGCTCAAAGACCCTAGCGGGGCCACCCTCTTACGAGCAGTACTTC	CASSKTLAGPPSYEQYF
-	TRBJ1-4	few	TRBV6-5	TGTGCCAGCACTTCAGGGGCCGTAGAAAAACTGTTTTTT	CASTSGAVEKLFF
-	TRBJ1-1	-	TRBV21-1	TGTGCCAGCAGCAAAACGGGGACAGGGGCAGGCGCTGAAGCTTTCTTT	CASSKTGTGAGAEAFF
-	TRBJ1-2	-	TRBV5-1	TGCGCCAGCAGCTCAAGCTCAGGGAACGTTAACTATGGCTACACCTTC	CASSSSSGNVNYGYTF
-	TRBJ1-1	-	TRBV27	TGTGCCAGCAAGGGTGTCTCCGGGAGGACTGAAGCTTTCTTT	CASKGVSGRTEAFF
-	TRBJ1-1	once	TRBV10-3	TGTGCCATCGGAGAGGTCGGAGCTTTCTTT	CAIGEVGAFF
-	TRBJ1-4	-	TRBV5-1	TGCGCCAGCAGTCCCAGGTTACCTAATGAAAAACTGTTTTTT	CASSPRLPNEKLFF
TRBD1	TRBJ1-2	once	TRBV3-1/TRBV3-2	TGTGCCAGCAGCCAAGGTGGGGACAGGGACGGCTACACCTTC	CASSQGGDRDGYTF
TRBD1	TRBJ1-2	-	TRBV27	TGTGCCAGCAGTTGGGACAGCAGAATTTACTACACCTTC	CASSWDSRIYYTF
-	TRBJ1-4	few	TRBV18	TGTGCCAGCTCACCACCCAGGGGCGGGGAAAAACTGTTTTTT	CASSPPRGGEKLFF